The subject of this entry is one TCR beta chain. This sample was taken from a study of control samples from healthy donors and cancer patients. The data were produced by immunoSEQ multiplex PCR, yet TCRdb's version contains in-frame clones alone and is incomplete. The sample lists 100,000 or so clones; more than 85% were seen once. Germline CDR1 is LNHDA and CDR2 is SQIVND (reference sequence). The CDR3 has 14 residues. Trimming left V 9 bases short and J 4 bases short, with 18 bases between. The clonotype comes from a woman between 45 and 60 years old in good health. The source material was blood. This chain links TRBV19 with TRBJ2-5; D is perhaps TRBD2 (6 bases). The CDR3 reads CASSGRTAGETQYF. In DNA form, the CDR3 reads TGTGCCAGCTCAGGGAGGACGGCGGGAGAGACCCAGTACTTC.